Each of the 31 T cell receptor beta chains below was sequenced from the same sample in a study of beta chain features in type 1 diabetes. Expressed TCRB transcripts got sequenced, as all isolated RNA was reverse transcribed. Measured with immunoSEQ multiplex PCR; TCRdb has only the in-frame clones, and not every one. The sample records some 410,000 clones, more than 9.5% being singletons. The material sequenced was naive CD4+ T cells from blood. These receptor sequences come from a young woman in good health.

The chain combines TRBV4-2 with TRBJ2-7; possible D gene TRBD2, 6 bases. From germline, CDR1 is LGHNA and CDR2 YNFKEQ. The CDR3 totals 11 residues. The V gene lost 5 bases and the J gene lost 9 bases, with 11 bases spanning the gap. As DNA, the CDR3 is TGTGCCAGCAGCTCCGGGGAGGTGCAGTACGTC. The encoded protein is CASSSGEVQYV.

This clone occurred a few times. The V gene is TRBV7-8, the J gene TRBJ2-3, with TRBD2 matching 9 bases. The CDR3 runs to 18 residues. The V gene's germline CDR1 is SGHVS and CDR2 FQNEAQ. J lost 0 bases, V lost 1 base, and 8 bases had no gene match. In DNA form, the CDR3 reads TGTGCCAGCAGCTTAGTTTTGTCTAGCGGGGCTAGCACAGATACGCAGTATTTT. This codes for CASSLVLSSGASTDTQYF.

The chain is built from TRBV11-2 and TRBJ2-1; D gene ambiguous. CDR1 and CDR2 from the germline V gene are SGHAT and FQNNGV. This CDR3 has 15 amino acids. Deletions cut 3 bases from V and 2 bases from J, with 11 bases between. CDR3 in DNA: TGTGCCAGCAGCTTCGCCCAAACCACCTACAATGAGCAGTTCTTC. Translation gives CASSFAQTTYNEQFF.

V gene TRBV10-3 combines with J gene TRBJ2-7, with 13 bases that match TRBD2. The CDR3 sequence is 16 residues long. Per germline, CDR1 ENHRY and CDR2 SYGVKD. After removal of 3 bases from V and 3 bases from J, the junction contained 5 bases not matched to a gene. The CDR3 region is CAISDGLAGAHYEQYV. The DNA of the CDR3 is TGTGCCATCAGTGATGGACTAGCGGGGGCCCACTACGAGCAGTACGTC.

The chain joins TRBV30 to TRBJ2-7; 8 bases are a match to TRBD2. With V trimmed by 2 bases and J by 4 bases, 7 bases remained unmatched. Per germline, CDR1 GTSNPN and CDR2 SVGIG (reference sequence). The CDR3 runs to 14 residues. In nucleotides, the CDR3 is TGTGCCTGGAGTCGGTCAAGCGGGAGATACGAGCAGTACTTC. This gives the protein CAWSRSSGRYEQYF.

CDR3 sequence reads: CASSQEILLNNEQFF. The CDR3 DNA reads as TGTGCCAGCAGCCAAGAGATACTACTAAACAATGAGCAGTTCTTC. The rearrangement links TRBV4-2 to TRBJ2-1, with D unclear. The CDR3 is 15 amino acids. The germline CDR1 and CDR2 sequences are LGHNA and YNFKEQ. Trimming cost V 0 bases and J 5 bases, with 11 bases left between them.

This clone was seen a few times. The chain links TRBV7-9 to TRBJ2-5, with D perhaps being TRBD1 or TRBD2 (5 bases each). Germline lookup yields CDR1 SEHNR and CDR2 FQNEAQ (reference sequence). V was pared by 1 base and J by 6 bases, with 12 bases between. This CDR3 comprises 14 residues. The CDR3 DNA sequence: TGTGCCAGCAGCTTAGTAACCGGGACGAAGACCCAGTACTTC. Amino acids: CASSLVTGTKTQYF.

This clone occurred a few times. V gene TRBV28 combines with J gene TRBJ2-7; no reliable D call. The ends were cut back, 5 bases at V and 4 bases at J, with 9 bases in the middle. The CDR3 length is 12 residues. From germline, CDR1 is MDHEN and CDR2 SYDVKM. This CDR3 reads CASSGGIYEQYV. DNA for the CDR3: TGTGCCAGCAGTGGTGGTATTTACGAGCAGTACGTC.

In its sample, this clone was seen a few times. The genes are TRBV6-6 and TRBJ2-1; 11 bases are a match to TRBD2. Per the germline V gene, CDR1 is MNHNY and CDR2 is SVGAGI (reference sequence). After removal of 1 base from V and 9 bases from J, the junction contained 5 bases not matched to a gene. The CDR3 length is 15 residues. The DNA of the CDR3 is TGTGCCAGCAGTTACTTAGCGGGAGGGATCGTTGAGCAGTTCTTC. This gives the protein CASSYLAGGIVEQFF.

This clone was picked up a small number of times. V gene TRBV19 combines with J gene TRBJ2-7; D uncertain. Germline lookup yields CDR1 LNHDA and CDR2 SQIVND (reference sequence). Trimming took 3 bases from V and 2 from J, leaving 8 bases between them. The CDR3 runs to 13 residues. The CDR3 sequence: CASSIEKAYEQYF. CDR3 DNA sequence: TGTGCCAGTAGTATTGAGAAAGCCTACGAGCAGTACTTC.

CDR3 amino acids: CASSGELDSSTDTQYF. CDR3 DNA sequence: TGTGCCAGCAGTGGGGAACTGGACTCTAGCACAGATACGCAGTATTTT. This chain joins TRBV2 and TRBJ2-3, with D perhaps matching TRBD2 (5 bases). V was shortened by 4 bases and J by 0 bases, with 14 bases between the two germline ends. This CDR3 region has 16 residues. The germline V gene encodes CDR1 SNHLY and CDR2 FYNNEI.

For the CDR3, the DNA is TGTGCCAGCAGCCCTGACAGGTTTTCCTACGAGCAGTACTTC. This sequence encodes CASSPDRFSYEQYF. The chain recombines TRBV7-9 with TRBJ2-7; D might be TRBD1 (6 bases). Germline-derived CDR1 and CDR2 are SEHNR and FQNEAQ (reference sequence). V was clipped by 5 bases and J by 1 base, with 12 bases between them. The CDR3 spans 14 residues. The variable domain in full, with the rest retrieved from reference TRBV7-9 and TRBJ2-7, is DTGVSQNPRHKITKRGQNVTFRCDPISEHNRLYWYRQTLGQGPEFLTYFQNEAQLEKSRLLSDRFSAERPKGSFSTLEIQRTEQGDSAMYLCASSPDRFSYEQYFGPGTRLTVT.

CDR3 DNA: TGTGCCAGCTCCGCCAGGGCCCCCTATGGCTACACCTTC. Residues: CASSARAPYGYTF. The rearrangement joins TRBV18 to TRBJ1-2; D perhaps matches TRBD1 (5 bases). V lost 6 bases and J lost 4, with 12 bases in between. Germline-derived CDR1 and CDR2 are KGHSH and LQKENI. The CDR3 has 13 amino acids.

The chain couples TRBV7-3 to TRBJ2-2; 9 positions agree with TRBD2. This CDR3 has 16 amino acids. Germline assignment: CDR1 SGHTA and CDR2 FQGTGA. The V and J ends lost 2 bases and 2 bases, in that order; junction bases with no gene match: 3. CDR3 bases: TGTGCCAGCAGCTTAGCCGGGACTAGCAACACCGGGGAGCTGTTTTTT. Translating it yields CASSLAGTSNTGELFF.

This clone has only a few counts. The V gene is TRBV4-1, the J gene TRBJ1-2, with 7 nucleotides matching TRBD1. There are 15 residues in the CDR3. Germline CDR1 and CDR2: MGHRA and YSYEKL. The V segment lost 6 bases and the J segment 4 bases; nucleotides outside the gene matches: 11. CDR3 region: CASRNRQGGTYGYTF. The CDR3 nucleotides read TGCGCCAGCAGAAACCGACAGGGTGGGACCTATGGCTACACCTTC.

This clone was seen only a few times. The chain uses TRBV9 and TRBJ2-4; D possibly corresponds to TRBD2 (5 bases). In germline, CDR1 is SGDLS, CDR2 YYNGEE. This CDR3 contains 13 residues. Trimming shortened V by 6 bases and J by 4 bases, and 11 bases separated the two germline ends. The CDR3 DNA reads as TGTGCCAGCATTCTCGGCGGGAAAAACATTCAGTACTTC. This translates into CASILGGKNIQYF.

This clone was counted between two and nine times. Other DNA sequences in the same sample also yield this CDR3. V usage is TRBV29-1 and J usage is TRBJ1-1; D not certain. Germline V gene sequence: CDR1 SQVTM, CDR2 ANQGSEA. The CDR3 has 11 residues. V was trimmed by 8 bases and J by 0 bases, leaving 7 bases between them. The CDR3 is CSSRVNTEAFF. The CDR3 nucleotides read TGCAGCTCCCGGGTGAACACTGAAGCTTTCTTT.

This clone was seen a handful of times. Its ends do not fully match the called genes, so a read error is possible. The CDR3 sequence: CSVEASTDTQYF. DNA for the CDR3: TGCAGCGTCGAAGCCTCCACAGATACGCAGTATTTT. The chain recombines TRBV29-1 with TRBJ2-3, with no clear D. From germline, CDR1 is SQVTM and CDR2 ANQGSEA. CDR3 length: 12 amino acids.

This clone has only a few counts. This may arise from a read error, as a much more abundant clone is one base away. Other DNA sequences from this sample encode an identical CDR3 as well. This chain links TRBV6-6 with TRBJ2-6; D gene uncertain. The CDR3 totals 13 residues. Germline V gene sequence: CDR1 MNHNY, CDR2 SVGAGI (reference sequence). V shed 6 bases and J shed 0 bases, with 3 bases lying between them. The CDR3 DNA reads as TGTGCCAGCAGGGGCTCTGGGGCCAACGTCCTGACTTTC. This translates into CASRGSGANVLTF.

This clone showed up just a few times. This sequence joins TRBV11-3 and TRBJ2-5; D gene ambiguous. The V gene's germline CDR1 is SGHNT and CDR2 YENEEA. V was trimmed by 2 bases and J by 0 bases, leaving 4 bases between them. The CDR3 sequence is 13 residues long. CDR3 DNA: TGTGCCAGCAGCTTACAGTACCAAGAGACCCAGTACTTC. It translates to CASSLQYQETQYF.

This clone was found a few times. The CDR3: CASSLEAAGTGELFF. Written as DNA, the CDR3 is TGCGCCAGCAGCTTGGAGGCTGCCGGCACCGGGGAGCTGTTTTTT. The chain combines TRBV5-1 with TRBJ2-2, with D unresolved. Germline CDR1 is SGHRS and CDR2 is YFSETQ. V lost 0 bases to trimming and J lost 4 bases, with 10 bases between them. CDR3 length: 15 amino acids.

The gene calls are TRBV18 and TRBJ2-5; D is unclear. This CDR3 has 12 amino acids. The V end was cut by 5 bases, the J end by 1 base, with 5 bases between. Germline CDR1 reads KGHSH; CDR2 reads LQKENI. As DNA, the CDR3 is TGTGCCAGCTCATCGTTCCAAGAGACCCAGTACTTC. It specifies CASSSFQETQYF.

The chain couples TRBV7-2 to TRBJ2-1; the match to TRBD2 covers 13 bases. The V segment lost 8 bases and the J segment 4 bases; nucleotides outside the gene matches: 8. The CDR3 spans 16 residues. The germline gives CDR1 SGHTA, CDR2 FQGNSA. The CDR3 protein is CASFSGLAGPYNEQFF. CDR3 sequence (DNA): TGTGCCAGCTTCTCGGGACTAGCGGGACCTTACAATGAGCAGTTCTTC.

The chain carries TRBV9 and TRBJ1-3, with unresolved D. The CDR3 consists of 15 residues. CDR1 SGDLS and CDR2 YYNGEE come from the germline V gene. V shed 4 bases and J shed 0 bases, with 11 bases lying between them. DNA for the CDR3: TGTGCCAGCAGCCCTAACCGGGTCTCTGGAAACACCATATATTTT. This translates into CASSPNRVSGNTIYF.

The rearrangement joins TRBV6-5 to TRBJ2-1; 7 bases agree with TRBD1. The CDR3 length is 13 residues. V trimming: 2 bases; J trimming: 7 bases; junction bases outside the gene matches: 2. Germline-derived CDR1 and CDR2 are MNHEY and SVGAGI. CDR3 region: CASSYAGGNEQFF. The DNA of the CDR3 is TGTGCCAGCAGTTACGCAGGGGGAAATGAGCAGTTCTTC.

This chain uses TRBV18 with TRBJ2-3; D remains ambiguous. Per germline, CDR1 KGHSH and CDR2 LQKENI. The V and J ends lost 3 bases and 6 bases respectively, with 13 bases between them. The CDR3 spans 14 residues. The CDR3 region is CASSPLPPWDTQYF. CDR3 bases: TGTGCCAGCTCACCCTTGCCACCCTGGGATACGCAGTATTTT.

The V call is TRBV15, the J call TRBJ1-5; D uncertain. The CDR3 contains 17 residues. The ends were cut back, 2 bases at V and 0 bases at J, with 14 bases in the middle. Germline CDR1 LNHNV, CDR2 YYDKDF (reference sequence). CDR3 in amino acids: CATSRYLGQYSNQPQHF. CDR3 DNA: TGTGCCACCAGCAGATATCTAGGGCAGTATAGCAATCAGCCCCAGCATTTT.

In this sample, this clone turned up a few times. Other DNA sequences in the same sample also yield this CDR3. The genes are TRBV6-5 and TRBJ1-6; D not certain. The CDR3 has 12 amino acids. V shed 0 bases and J shed 7 bases, with 1 base lying between them. Germline V gene lookup returns CDR1 MNHEY and CDR2 SVGAGI. CDR3 in amino acids: CASSYSNSPLHF. DNA of the CDR3: TGTGCCAGCAGTTACTCCAATTCACCCCTCCACTTT.

The genes are TRBV19 and TRBJ2-5; 9 bases align to TRBD1. CDR3 length: 13 amino acids. The trim removed 3 bases at V and 5 bases at J, leaving 1 base unmatched. Germline CDR1 reads LNHDA; CDR2 reads SQIVND (reference sequence). The CDR3 DNA is TGTGCCAGTAGTATCACAGGGGGCGAGACCCAGTACTTC. The encoded protein is CASSITGGETQYF.

This clone was seen a few times. This chain connects TRBV7-2 to TRBJ2-7; TRBD2 matches 8 bases. The CDR3 has 17 amino acids. Germline-derived CDR1 and CDR2 are SGHTA and FQGNSA. The junction had 13 bases not matched to a gene; V was cut back by 4 bases and J by 2 bases. This CDR3 is CASSSRWRSGSPYEQYF. The DNA for the CDR3 is TGTGCCAGCAGCTCGCGTTGGCGCAGCGGGAGCCCCTACGAGCAGTACTTC. Using reference TRBV7-2 and TRBJ2-7 for the parts outside the CDR3, the full variable domain is GAGVSQSPSNKVTEKGKDVELRCDPISGHTALYWYRQSLGQGLEFLIYFQGNSAPDKSGLPSDRFSAERTGGSVSTLTIQRTQQEDSAVYLCASSSRWRSGSPYEQYFGPGTRLTVT.

The chain employs TRBV29-1 and TRBJ2-1, with 9 bases aligning to TRBD2. CDR1 is SQVTM and CDR2 is ANQGSEA in the germline V gene. The CDR3 totals 16 residues. The J segment lost 5 bases and the V segment lost 1 base, leaving 9 bases of the junction unmatched. The CDR3 nucleotides read TGCAGCGTTGAAGGCGGGGGACTAGCTGGGGACAATGAGCAGTTCTTC. Protein product: CSVEGGGLAGDNEQFF.